The 2 T cell receptor beta chains in this list originate from one sample, sequenced in a study of T cell responses to AZD1222 COVID-19 vaccine. Some clones are missing from TCRdb's copy, which holds only in-frame ones; the method was immunoSEQ multiplex PCR. Of more than 150,000 clones in the sample, about 90% were seen once. Sequencing was performed on peripheral blood, taken on day 0 of AZD1222 vaccination. Every receptor here comes from an adult in good health.

This clone has a single count. The chain links TRBV5-1 to TRBJ2-5; no clear D gene. The V gene's germline CDR1 is SGHRS and CDR2 YFSETQ. The CDR3 covers 12 residues. V was shortened by 0 bases and J by 5 bases, with 5 bases between the two germline ends. As DNA, the CDR3 is TGCGCCAGCAGCTTGGCCGGGGAGACCCAGTACTTC. Amino acid sequence: CASSLAGETQYF.

V is TRBV14 and J is TRBJ2-1; 11 bases align to TRBD2. The CDR3 spans 15 residues. V shed 2 bases and J 4 bases; nucleotides not matched to a gene: 1. Germline lookup yields CDR1 SGHDN and CDR2 FVKESK. CDR3 protein: CASSQLAGGYNEQFF. In DNA form, the CDR3 reads TGTGCCAGCAGCCAACTAGCGGGGGGATACAATGAGCAGTTCTTC.